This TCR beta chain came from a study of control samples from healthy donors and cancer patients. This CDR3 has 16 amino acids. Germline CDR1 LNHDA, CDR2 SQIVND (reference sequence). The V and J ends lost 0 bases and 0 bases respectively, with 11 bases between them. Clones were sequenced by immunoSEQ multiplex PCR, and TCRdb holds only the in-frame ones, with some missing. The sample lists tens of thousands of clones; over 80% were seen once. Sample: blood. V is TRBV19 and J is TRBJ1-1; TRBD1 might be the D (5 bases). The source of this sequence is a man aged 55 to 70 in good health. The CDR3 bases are TGTGCCAGTAGTATAGATCCCAGGGAAATGAACACTGAAGCTTTCTTT. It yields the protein CASSIDPREMNTEAFF.